This TCR beta chain was captured in a study of CD8 T cells in Susac syndrome. The CDR3 is 15 residues long. V was pared by 5 bases and J by 6 bases, with 9 bases of the junction left unmatched. Reverse transcription of about 0.45 to 1 ug RNA used random hexamers. Amplification of the TCR beta CDR3 was carried out by immunoSEQ multiplex PCR, which spanned a total of 54 Vbeta and 13 Jbeta segments. TCRdb fed the immunoSEQ multiplex PCR reads into MiXCR, producing one record per CDR3 protein. The sample records approximately 190,000 distinct CDR3 sequences, under 97% being singletons. This TCR came from a human donor with Susac syndrome. The chain has TRBV12-3 or TRBV12-4 and TRBJ2-7; 11 nucleotides agree with TRBD1. The specimen sequenced was CD4+ T cells from PBMCs. The CDR3 sequence: CASSASGQGVAEQYF. DNA of the CDR3: TGTGCCAGCAGTGCATCGGGACAGGGGGTGGCCGAGCAGTACTTC.